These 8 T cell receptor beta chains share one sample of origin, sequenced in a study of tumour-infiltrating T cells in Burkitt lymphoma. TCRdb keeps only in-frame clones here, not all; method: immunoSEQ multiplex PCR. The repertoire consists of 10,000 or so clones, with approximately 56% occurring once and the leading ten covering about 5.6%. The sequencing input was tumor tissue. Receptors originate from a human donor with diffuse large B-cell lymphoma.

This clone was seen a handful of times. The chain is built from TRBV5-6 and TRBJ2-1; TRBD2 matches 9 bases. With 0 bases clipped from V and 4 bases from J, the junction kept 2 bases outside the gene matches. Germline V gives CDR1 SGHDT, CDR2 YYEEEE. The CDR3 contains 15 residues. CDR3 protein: CASSLVAGVYNEQFF. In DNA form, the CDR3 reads TGTGCCAGCAGCTTGGTAGCGGGGGTGTACAATGAGCAGTTCTTC. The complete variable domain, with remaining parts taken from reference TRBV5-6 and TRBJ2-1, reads DAGVTQSPTHLIKTRGQQVTLRCSPKSGHDTVSWYQQALGQGPQFIFQYYEEEERQRGNFPDRFSGHQFPNYSSELNVNALLLGDSALYLCASSLVAGVYNEQFFGPGTRLTVL.

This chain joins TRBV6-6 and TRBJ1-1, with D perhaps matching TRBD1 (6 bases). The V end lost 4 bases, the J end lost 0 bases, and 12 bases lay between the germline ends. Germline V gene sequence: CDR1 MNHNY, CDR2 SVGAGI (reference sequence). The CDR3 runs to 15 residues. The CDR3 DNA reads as TGTGCCAGCAGTTCCCCCAAGGGGGTGAACACTGAAGCTTTCTTT. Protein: CASSSPKGVNTEAFF.

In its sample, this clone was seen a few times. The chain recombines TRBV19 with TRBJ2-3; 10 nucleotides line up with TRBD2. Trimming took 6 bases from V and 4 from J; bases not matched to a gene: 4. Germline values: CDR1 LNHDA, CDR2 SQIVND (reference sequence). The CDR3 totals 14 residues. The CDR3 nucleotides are TGTGCCAGTAGCCGGACTAGCGGTCCAGATACGCAGTATTTT. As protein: CASSRTSGPDTQYF. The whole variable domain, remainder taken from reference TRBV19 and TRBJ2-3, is DGGITQSPKYLFRKEGQNVTLSCEQNLNHDAMYWYRQDPGQGLRLIYYSQIVNDFQKGDIAEGYSVSREKKESFPLTVTSAQKNPTAFYLCASSRTSGPDTQYFGPGTRLTVL.

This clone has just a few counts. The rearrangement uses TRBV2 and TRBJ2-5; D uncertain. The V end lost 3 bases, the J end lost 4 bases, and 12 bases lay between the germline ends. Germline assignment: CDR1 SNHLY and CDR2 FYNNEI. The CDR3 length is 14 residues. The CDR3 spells CASSDNSPRETQYF. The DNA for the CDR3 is TGTGCCAGCAGTGACAACAGTCCGAGAGAGACCCAGTACTTC. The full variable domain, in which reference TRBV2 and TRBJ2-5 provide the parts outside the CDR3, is EPEVTQTPSHQVTQMGQEVILRCVPISNHLYFYWYRQILGQKVEFLVSFYNNEISEKSEIFDDQFSVERPDGSNFTLKIRSTKLEDSAMYFCASSDNSPRETQYFGPGTRLLVL.

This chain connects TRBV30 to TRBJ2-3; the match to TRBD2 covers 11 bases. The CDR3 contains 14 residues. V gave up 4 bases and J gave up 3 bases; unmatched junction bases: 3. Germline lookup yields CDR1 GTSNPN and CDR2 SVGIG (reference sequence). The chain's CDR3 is CAWMRLAGTDTQYF. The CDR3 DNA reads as TGTGCCTGGATGAGACTAGCGGGGACAGATACGCAGTATTTT.

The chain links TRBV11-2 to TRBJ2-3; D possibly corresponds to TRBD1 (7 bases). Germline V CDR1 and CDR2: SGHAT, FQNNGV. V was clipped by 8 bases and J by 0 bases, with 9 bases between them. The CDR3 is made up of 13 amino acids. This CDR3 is CASAGGSTDTQYF. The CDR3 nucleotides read TGTGCCAGCGCAGGGGGGAGCACAGATACGCAGTATTTT.

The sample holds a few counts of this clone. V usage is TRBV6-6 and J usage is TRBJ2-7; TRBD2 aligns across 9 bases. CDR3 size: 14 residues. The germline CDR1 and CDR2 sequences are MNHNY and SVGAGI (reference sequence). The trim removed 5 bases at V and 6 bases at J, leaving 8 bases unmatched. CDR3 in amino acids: CASSTSGLAIEQYF. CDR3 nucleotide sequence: TGTGCCAGCAGTACATCGGGACTAGCAATCGAGCAGTACTTC.

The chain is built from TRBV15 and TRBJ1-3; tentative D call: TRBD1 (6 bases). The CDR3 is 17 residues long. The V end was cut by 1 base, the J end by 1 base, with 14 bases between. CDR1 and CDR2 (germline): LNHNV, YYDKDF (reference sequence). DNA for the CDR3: TGTGCCACCAGCAGAGGTGGTCGGACAGCTTCTGGAAACACCATATATTTT. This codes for CATSRGGRTASGNTIYF.